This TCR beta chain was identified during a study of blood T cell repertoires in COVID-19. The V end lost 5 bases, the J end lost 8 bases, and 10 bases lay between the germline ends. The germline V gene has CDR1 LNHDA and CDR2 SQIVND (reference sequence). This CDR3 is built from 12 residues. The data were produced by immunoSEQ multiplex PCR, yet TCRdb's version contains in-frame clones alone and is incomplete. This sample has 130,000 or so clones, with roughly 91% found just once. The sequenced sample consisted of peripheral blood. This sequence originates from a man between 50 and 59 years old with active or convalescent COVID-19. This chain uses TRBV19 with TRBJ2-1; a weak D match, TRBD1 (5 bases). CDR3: CASSPRRDEQFF. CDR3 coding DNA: TGTGCCAGTAGTCCCCGCAGGGATGAGCAGTTCTTC. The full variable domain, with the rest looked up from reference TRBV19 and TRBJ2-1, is DGGITQSPKYLFRKEGQNVTLSCEQNLNHDAMYWYRQDPGQGLRLIYYSQIVNDFQKGDIAEGYSVSREKKESFPLTVTSAQKNPTAFYLCASSPRRDEQFFGPGTRLTVL.